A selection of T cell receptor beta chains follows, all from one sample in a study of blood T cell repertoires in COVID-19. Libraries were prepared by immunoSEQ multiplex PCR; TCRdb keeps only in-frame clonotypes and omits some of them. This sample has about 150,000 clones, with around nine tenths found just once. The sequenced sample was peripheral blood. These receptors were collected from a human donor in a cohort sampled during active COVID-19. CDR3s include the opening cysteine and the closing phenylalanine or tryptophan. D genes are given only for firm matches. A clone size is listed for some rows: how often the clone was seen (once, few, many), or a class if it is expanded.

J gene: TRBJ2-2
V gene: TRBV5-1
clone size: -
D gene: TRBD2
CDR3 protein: CASSFSGRVNTGELFF
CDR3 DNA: TGCGCCAGCAGCTTTAGCGGGAGGGTGAACACCGGGGAGCTGTTTTTT

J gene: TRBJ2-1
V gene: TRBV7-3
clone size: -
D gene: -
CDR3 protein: CASSSQQAQWNEQFF
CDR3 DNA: TGTGCCAGCAGCTCCCAGCAGGCTCAATGGAATGAGCAGTTCTTC

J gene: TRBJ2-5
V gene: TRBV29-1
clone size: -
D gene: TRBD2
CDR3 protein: CSVAGLAGVEETQYF
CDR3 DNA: TGCAGCGTTGCGGGACTAGCGGGAGTCGAGGAGACCCAGTACTTC

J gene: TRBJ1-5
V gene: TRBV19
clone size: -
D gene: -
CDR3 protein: CASSHSNQPQHF
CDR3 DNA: TGTGCCAGTAGCCATAGCAATCAGCCCCAGCATTTT

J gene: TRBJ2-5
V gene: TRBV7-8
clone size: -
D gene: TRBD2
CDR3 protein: CASSRLGWGGETQYF
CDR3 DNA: TGTGCCAGCAGCCGCCTAGGTTGGGGGGGAGAGACCCAGTACTTC

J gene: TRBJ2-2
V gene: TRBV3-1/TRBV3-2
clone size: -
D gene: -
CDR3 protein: CASSVRGKTGELFF
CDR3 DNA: TGTGCCAGCAGCGTGCGGGGAAAAACCGGGGAGCTGTTTTTT

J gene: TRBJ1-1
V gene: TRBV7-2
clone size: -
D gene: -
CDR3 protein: CASSFRRAVTEAFF
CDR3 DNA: TGTGCCAGCAGCTTTCGCAGGGCGGTCACTGAAGCTTTCTTT

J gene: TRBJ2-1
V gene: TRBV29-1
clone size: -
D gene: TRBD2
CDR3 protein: CSTRGDYNEQFF
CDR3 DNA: TGCAGCACTCGGGGGGACTACAATGAGCAGTTCTTC

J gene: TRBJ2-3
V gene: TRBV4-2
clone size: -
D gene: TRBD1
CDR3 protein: CASSPGTGNTQYF
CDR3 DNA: TGTGCCAGCAGCCCAGGGACAGGGAATACGCAGTATTTT

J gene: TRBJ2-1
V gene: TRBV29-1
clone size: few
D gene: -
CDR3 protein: CSVEMWAPLYNEQFF
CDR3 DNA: TGCAGCGTTGAAATGTGGGCCCCCTTGTACAATGAGCAGTTCTTC

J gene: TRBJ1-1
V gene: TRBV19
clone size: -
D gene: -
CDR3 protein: CASRTGGTTEAFF
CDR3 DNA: TGTGCCAGTAGGACGGGGGGAACCACTGAAGCTTTCTTT

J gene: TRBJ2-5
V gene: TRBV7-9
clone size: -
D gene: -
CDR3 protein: CASSLRLGQRETQYF
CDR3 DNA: TGTGCCAGCAGCTTAAGGTTGGGCCAAAGGGAGACCCAGTACTTC

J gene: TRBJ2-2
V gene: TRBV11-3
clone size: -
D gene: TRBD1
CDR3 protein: CASSLARGPGELFF
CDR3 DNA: TGTGCCAGCAGCTTAGCCAGGGGGCCCGGGGAGCTGTTTTTT

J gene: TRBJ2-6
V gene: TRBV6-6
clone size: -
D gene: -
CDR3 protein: CAIRETGLSGANVLTF
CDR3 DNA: TGTGCCATCAGGGAGACAGGTCTCTCTGGGGCCAACGTCCTGACTTTC

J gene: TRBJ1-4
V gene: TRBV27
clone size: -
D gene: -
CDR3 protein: CASSTVDRLSEKLFF
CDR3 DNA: TGTGCCAGCAGTACCGTGGACAGACTGTCTGAAAAACTGTTTTTT

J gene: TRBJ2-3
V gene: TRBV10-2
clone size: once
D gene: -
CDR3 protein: CASSRDFPLTDTQYF
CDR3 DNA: TGCGCCAGCAGTCGGGACTTTCCTCTCACAGATACGCAGTATTTT

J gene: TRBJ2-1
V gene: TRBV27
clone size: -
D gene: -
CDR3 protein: CASRNRGGRYNEQFF
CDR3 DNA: TGTGCCAGCAGAAACAGGGGGGGACGGTACAATGAGCAGTTCTTC

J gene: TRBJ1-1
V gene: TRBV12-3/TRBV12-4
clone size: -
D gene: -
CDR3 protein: CASSFWGGTEAFF
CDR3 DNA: TGTGCCAGCAGTTTTTGGGGGGGTACTGAAGCTTTCTTT

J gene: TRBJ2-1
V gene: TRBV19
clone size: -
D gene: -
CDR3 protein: CASSIGRDSGGPYNEQFF
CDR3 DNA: TGTGCCAGTAGTATAGGGAGGGACTCAGGGGGTCCCTACAATGAGCAGTTCTTC

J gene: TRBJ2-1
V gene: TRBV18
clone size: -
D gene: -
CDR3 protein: CASSPDRDNEQFF
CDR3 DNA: TGTGCCAGCTCACCGGACAGAGACAATGAGCAGTTCTTC

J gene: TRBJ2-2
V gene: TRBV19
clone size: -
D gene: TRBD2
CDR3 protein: CASSPLAGGGTGELFF
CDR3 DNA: TGTGCCAGTAGCCCCTTAGCGGGAGGGGGAACCGGGGAGCTGTTTTTT

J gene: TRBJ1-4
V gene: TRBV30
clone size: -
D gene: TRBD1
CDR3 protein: CAWSVQGAEKLFF
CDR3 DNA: TGTGCCTGGAGTGTACAGGGGGCTGAAAAACTGTTTTTT

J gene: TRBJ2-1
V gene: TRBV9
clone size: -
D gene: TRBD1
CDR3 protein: CASSVSTGGFSSYNEQFF
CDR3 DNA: TGTGCCAGCAGCGTATCGACAGGGGGGTTTAGCTCCTACAATGAGCAGTTCTTC

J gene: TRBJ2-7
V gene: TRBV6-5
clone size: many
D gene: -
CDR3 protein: CASSSVGVENQYF
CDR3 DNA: TGTGCCAGCAGTTCCGTGGGAGTAGAGAATCAGTACTTC

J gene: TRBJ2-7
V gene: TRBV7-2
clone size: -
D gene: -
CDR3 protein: CASSHILDPSNEQYF
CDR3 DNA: TGTGCCAGCAGCCACATCCTAGACCCCTCGAACGAGCAGTACTTC

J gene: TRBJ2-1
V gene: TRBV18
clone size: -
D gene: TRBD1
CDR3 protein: CASSPGTANNEQFF
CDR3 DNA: TGTGCCAGCTCACCAGGGACAGCAAACAATGAGCAGTTCTTC

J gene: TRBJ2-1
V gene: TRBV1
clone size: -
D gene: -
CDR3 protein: CTSSQDSLYLAERYNEQFF
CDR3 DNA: TGCACCAGCAGCCAAGATAGTTTGTACTTGGCGGAACGGTACAATGAGCAGTTCTTC

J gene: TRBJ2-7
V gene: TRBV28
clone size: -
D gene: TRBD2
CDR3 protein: CASRSGRVYEQYF
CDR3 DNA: TGTGCCAGCAGGAGCGGGAGGGTCTACGAGCAGTACTTC

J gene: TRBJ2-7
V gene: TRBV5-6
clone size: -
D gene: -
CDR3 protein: CASSLGRGAREQYF
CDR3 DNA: TGTGCCAGCAGCTTGGGACGGGGGGCGCGGGAGCAGTACTTC

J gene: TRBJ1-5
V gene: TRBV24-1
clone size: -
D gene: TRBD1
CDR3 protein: CATSDSTGNQPQHF
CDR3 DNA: TGTGCCACCAGTGATTCGACAGGGAATCAGCCCCAGCATTTT

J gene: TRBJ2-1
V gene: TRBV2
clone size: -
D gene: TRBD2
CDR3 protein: CASSEAPVVAGGQLFF
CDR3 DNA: TGTGCCAGCAGTGAAGCGCCGGTAGTAGCGGGAGGGCAGCTGTTCTTC

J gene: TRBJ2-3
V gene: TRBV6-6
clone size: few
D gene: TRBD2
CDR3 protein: CASSYQLAGEVDTQYF
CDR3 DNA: TGTGCCAGCAGTTACCAATTAGCGGGAGAGGTAGATACGCAGTATTTT

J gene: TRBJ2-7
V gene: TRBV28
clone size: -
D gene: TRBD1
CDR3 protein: CASSTTGQIASTKQYF
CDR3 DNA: TGTGCCAGCAGTACTACGGGACAGATCGCTTCTACCAAGCAGTACTTC

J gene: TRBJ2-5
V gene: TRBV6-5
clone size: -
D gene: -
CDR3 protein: CASSSRLAQYF
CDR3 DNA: TGTGCCAGCAGTTCAAGATTAGCCCAGTACTTC